The 26 T cell receptor beta chains given below trace back to one sample, sequenced in a study of low-dose radiotherapy and immunotherapy resistance in tumors. Regarding time point: before trial treatment. Alpha and beta chains were covered, as first-strand cDNA relied on TRAV- and TRBV-specific primers. The PCR that amplified TCRs ran for about 20 cycles, relying on a constant-region primer and a V-primer adapter. TCRdb ran MiXCR on the reads and lists one entry per CDR3 protein. The sample lists tens of thousands of distinct CDR3 sequences, 26% seen once, with 6.6% in the top ten. This material consisted of PBMCs, taken before treatment. These TCRs come from a male donor with rectosigmoid adenocarcinoma.

In its sample, this clonotype was seen a few times. This chain joins TRBV6-1 and TRBJ2-3; D is possibly TRBD1 or TRBD2 (6 bases each). V gave up 6 bases and J gave up 6 bases, with 22 bases separating them. The CDR3 covers 16 residues. Germline V lookup: CDR1 MNHNS, CDR2 SASEGT. The CDR3 DNA reads as TGTGCCAGCAGCCCCCGGGGAGCGGGTGGGGGCGATACGCAGTATTTT. Residues: CASSPRGAGGGDTQYF.

About this clonotype: This likely came from a read error, as a far larger clone is one base away. In nucleotides, the CDR3 is TGTGCCACGTGGCGGGCCCGGAACGAGCAGTTCTTC. Translating gives CATWRARNEQFF. The gene calls are TRBV6-2 or TRBV6-3 and TRBJ2-1; D possibly corresponds to TRBD2 (5 bases). Deletions cut 10 bases from V and 10 bases from J, with 17 bases between. Germline assignment: CDR1 MNHEY and CDR2 SVGEGT. The CDR3 consists of 12 residues.

V gene TRBV30 combines with J gene TRBJ2-3; 8 nucleotides align to TRBD1. This CDR3 has 14 amino acids. V lost 7 bases, J lost 6 bases, and 12 bases stayed unmatched. CDR1 and CDR2 (germline): GTSNPN, SVGIG (reference sequence). The CDR3 nucleotides are TGTGCCTTCACCCCGGACAGGGAACGGGATACGCAGTATTTT. Protein sequence: CAFTPDRERDTQYF.

J is TRBJ2-5 and V is TRBV4-2, with 7 bases lining up with TRBD1. This CDR3 spans 15 amino acids. CDR1 and CDR2 (germline): LGHNA, YNFKEQ. The V gene end was trimmed by 2 bases and the J gene end by 6 bases; junction bases not matched to a gene: 9. CDR3 bases: TGTGCCAGCAGCCAACCCGAGACAGGGAAGAAGACCCAGTACTTC. It translates to CASSQPETGKKTQYF.

This clonotype was counted many times. This chain uses TRBV6-5 with TRBJ2-7, with D perhaps TRBD2 (6 bases). The CDR3 loop spans 16 amino acids. The V gene's germline CDR1 is MNHEY and CDR2 SVGAGI. Trimming took off 0 bases at V and 5 bases at J, with 17 bases between the two ends. The CDR3: CASSYSGGALLHEQYF. The CDR3 DNA sequence: TGTGCCAGCAGTTACTCGGGAGGCGCCCTTCTCCACGAGCAGTACTTC.

In its sample, this clonotype ranks as medium-sized. The chain is built from TRBV21-1 and TRBJ2-7; TRBD2 reflects the table's D call only, with no check against the DNA. TRBV21-1 is a pseudogene. The CDR3 loop spans 18 amino acids. The CDR3 sequence: CASSKARGLAGGPHEQYF. The CDR3 DNA follows: TGTGCCAGCAGCAAAGCGCGCGGACTAGCGGGAGGGCCTCACGAGCAGTACTTC.

This clonotype was seen at least ten times. The chain couples TRBV28 to TRBJ1-4; 7 nucleotides match TRBD1. This CDR3 spans 14 amino acids. Germline trimming cut 4 bases from V and 7 bases from J; bases unmatched to any gene: 6. Germline V gene data show CDR1 as MDHEN and CDR2 as SYDVKM. The CDR3 protein is CASSSTGWSEKLFF. In nucleotides, the CDR3 is TGTGCCAGCAGTTCGACAGGGTGGAGTGAAAAACTGTTTTTT.

The chain combines TRBV2 with TRBJ1-3, with D unclear. V was clipped by 7 bases and J by 4 bases, with 11 bases between them. The germline gives CDR1 SNHLY, CDR2 FYNNEI. This CDR3 has 13 amino acids. The CDR3 sequence is CASKADGGNTIYF. For the CDR3, the DNA is TGTGCCAGCAAGGCGGATGGGGGAAACACCATATATTTT.

The table lists this clonotype with a few counts. The rearrangement joins TRBV5-8 to TRBJ1-1; perhaps TRBD1 as D (5 bases). From germline, CDR1 is SGHTS and CDR2 YDEGEE. The CDR3 has 14 residues. The germline V and J ends were trimmed by 1 base and 6 bases, with 13 bases remaining between them. CDR3 amino acids: CASSLRGEYAEAFF. DNA of the CDR3: TGTGCCAGCAGCTTGAGAGGGGAATACGCTGAAGCTTTCTTT.

This clonotype was seen many times. The V gene is TRBV6-2 or TRBV6-3, the J gene TRBJ2-2; no reliable D call. Trimming stripped 4 bases from V and 3 bases from J, with 9 bases between. There are 14 residues in the CDR3. The V gene's germline CDR1 is MNHEY and CDR2 SVGEGT. The CDR3 DNA follows: TGTGCCAGCAGTTTTAACCAGGACACCGGGGAGCTGTTTTTT. It is translated as CASSFNQDTGELFF.

CDR3 protein: CSVEGGGAGANVLTF. The CDR3 DNA reads as TGCAGCGTTGAAGGTGGGGGGGCTGGGGCCAACGTCCTGACTTTC. The chain recombines TRBV29-1 with TRBJ2-6; 7 bases match TRBD2. The CDR3 is 15 residues long. Trimming at V came to 1 base and at J to 2 bases, leaving 2 bases not matched to a gene. Germline V CDR1 and CDR2: SQVTM, ANQGSEA.

This clonotype was seen many times. The chain carries TRBV28 and TRBJ1-4; no reliable D call. The V gene's germline CDR1 is MDHEN and CDR2 SYDVKM. This CDR3 spans 14 amino acids. V lost 7 bases, J lost 4 bases, and 13 bases lay in between. This CDR3 reads CASKSGSSNEKLFF. The CDR3 nucleotides read TGTGCCAGCAAGTCCGGGTCGAGTAATGAAAAACTGTTTTTT.

The rearrangement links TRBV20-1 to TRBJ2-5; 9 bases align to TRBD2. Germline values: CDR1 DFQATT, CDR2 SNEGSKA (reference sequence). This CDR3 is 13 amino acids long. J lost 7 bases, V lost 6 bases, and 9 bases had no gene match. The CDR3 region has the DNA TGCAGTGCCATTAGCGGGAGAGGTGGGACCCAGTACTTC. Its translation: CSAISGRGGTQYF.

This rearrangement joins TRBV5-4 to TRBJ2-3; a weak D match, TRBD2 (5 bases). The length of the CDR3 is 15 residues. Germline V gene sequence: CDR1 SGHNT, CDR2 YYREEE (reference sequence). Trimming took 0 bases from V and 1 from J, leaving 9 bases between them. The CDR3 protein is CASSLGELRTDTQYF. DNA for the CDR3: TGTGCCAGCAGCTTGGGGGAGTTACGCACAGATACGCAGTATTTT.

On this clonotype: A far larger clone is off by one base, so a read error is likely. The chain joins TRBV5-1 to TRBJ2-7; D might be TRBD2 (6 bases). CDR3 length equals 15 residues. The germline CDR1 and CDR2 sequences are SGHRS and YFSETQ. With 4 bases removed from V and 7 bases from J, the gap between germline ends came to 21 bases. CDR3 sequence (DNA): TGCGCCAGCAGCGTTCAGCGGGCCTCGCCCAATGAGCAGTACTTC. This gives the protein CASSVQRASPNEQYF.

At least ten counts were recorded for this clonotype. The rearrangement links TRBV4-1 to TRBJ2-2; D might be TRBD1 or TRBD2, each matching 7 bases. CDR3 length: 16 residues. Germline CDR1 is MGHRA and CDR2 is YSYEKL. The V and J ends lost 1 base and 5 bases respectively, with 14 bases between them. The CDR3 sequence: CASSQVHRGGTGELFF. The CDR3 DNA follows: TGCGCCAGCAGCCAAGTCCACAGGGGAGGGACCGGGGAGCTGTTTTTT.

Of note for this clonotype: A read error likely explains this, since a far larger clone differs by one base. J is TRBJ2-5 and V is TRBV24-1, with 9 positions matching TRBD1. The CDR3 is 17 residues long. From germline, CDR1 is KGHDR and CDR2 SFDVKD. V trimming: 3 bases; J trimming: 11 bases; junction bases outside the gene matches: 18. Written as DNA, the CDR3 is TGTGCCACCAGTGATCATCACAGGGGGCGTAGAAACAATGAGCAGTACTTC. Translation gives CATSDHHRGRRNNEQYF.

This clonotype showed up many times. This chain uses TRBV7-9 with TRBJ1-2, with 8 bases that match TRBD1. This CDR3 contains 13 residues. Germline loops: CDR1 SEHNR, CDR2 FQNEAQ (reference sequence). Germline trimming cut 5 bases from V and 5 bases from J; bases unmatched to any gene: 4. In DNA, the CDR3 is TGTGCCAGCAGCACAGGGGGACAGTATGGCTACACCTTC. This codes for CASSTGGQYGYTF.

This clonotype was recorded many times. The genes are TRBV29-1 and TRBJ2-7; the D gene is possibly TRBD2 (6 bases). V lost 0 bases to trimming and J lost 2 bases, with 11 bases between them. Germline values: CDR1 SQVTM, CDR2 ANQGSEA. This CDR3 spans 14 amino acids. This CDR3 reads CSVEDREPPYEQYF. For the CDR3, the DNA is TGCAGCGTTGAAGACCGGGAGCCTCCCTACGAGCAGTACTTC.

This clonotype was detected many times. The V gene is TRBV12-3 or TRBV12-4, the J gene TRBJ2-2; maybe TRBD1 (5 bases). The CDR3 spans 16 residues. The V gene lost 2 bases and the J gene lost 1 base, with 11 bases spanning the gap. The DNA of the CDR3 is TGTGCCAGCAGTTTAAATAAGGGGAAGAACACCGGGGAGCTGTTTTTT. This translates into CASSLNKGKNTGELFF.

The table lists this clonotype with many counts. The rearrangement uses TRBV28 and TRBJ2-7, with TRBD1 matching 10 bases. Germline V CDR1 and CDR2: MDHEN, SYDVKM. There are 16 residues in the CDR3. With 4 bases clipped from V and 5 bases from J, the junction kept 11 bases outside the gene matches. The DNA for the CDR3 is TGTGCCAGCAGTTCCCCGGACAGGGGGATCGCTAACGAGCAGTACTTC. Amino acids: CASSSPDRGIANEQYF.

This clonotype was recorded many times. The chain uses TRBV12-3 or TRBV12-4 and TRBJ1-5, with a possible D match to TRBD1 (6 bases). The CDR3 loop spans 15 amino acids. The V end was cut by 6 bases, the J end by 3 bases, with 15 bases between. The CDR3 nucleotides read TGTGCCAGCAGCATGGGGGGACACCACAATCAGCCCCAGCATTTT. It translates to CASSMGGHHNQPQHF.

This clonotype occurred many times. The CDR3 DNA follows: TGCGCCAGCAGCTTGGGCTCCACGACCTCCACAGATACGCAGTATTTT. This sequence encodes CASSLGSTTSTDTQYF. V is TRBV5-1 and J is TRBJ2-3; D is ambiguous. Per germline, CDR1 SGHRS and CDR2 YFSETQ. V lost 0 bases to trimming and J lost 2 bases, with 13 bases between them. The CDR3 is made up of 16 amino acids.

The table lists this clonotype with many counts. The chain joins TRBV2 to TRBJ2-2; D uncertain. The CDR3 loop spans 14 amino acids. The V end lost 7 bases, the J end lost 5 bases, and 14 bases lay between the germline ends. CDR1 and CDR2 (germline): SNHLY, FYNNEI. The chain's CDR3 is CASTPGSLTGELFF. CDR3 bases: TGTGCCAGCACACCGGGTTCCTTAACCGGGGAGCTGTTTTTT.

This clonotype showed up many times. The V and J genes are TRBV7-9 and TRBJ2-7, with 11 bases aligning to TRBD1. The junction had 11 bases not matched to a gene; V was cut back by 5 bases and J by 8 bases. Per germline, CDR1 SEHNR and CDR2 FQNEAQ (reference sequence). The CDR3 has 15 residues. The CDR3 loop reads CASSTGFGDRGKQYF. Written as DNA, the CDR3 is TGTGCCAGCAGCACCGGATTTGGGGACAGGGGGAAGCAGTACTTC.

The chain joins TRBV11-2 to TRBJ1-5; maybe TRBD1 (5 bases). The V end lost 3 bases, the J end lost 8 bases, and 8 bases lay between the germline ends. The V gene's germline CDR1 is SGHAT and CDR2 FQNNGV. The CDR3 runs 12 residues. The CDR3 DNA reads TGTGCCAGCAGCTTCCCAGGGAAGCCCCAGCATTTT. Its protein is CASSFPGKPQHF.